The source of this TCR beta chain is a study of T cell responses to AZD1222 COVID-19 vaccine (dated by TCRdb to about 2021). As for the study more broadly: TCR sequencing was performed for 230 to 250 trial participants, of whom 200 to 220 were given two doses of AZD1222 and approximately 26 were given two doses of MenACWY control vaccine. Trial participants were enrolled by age into 18-55, 56-69 and 70-plus year subgroups, with roughly 150, 30 and 60 TCR-sequenced participants respectively. Overall results and qualifications from the work: Conclusions about previously exposed vaccinees were limited because only six or seven AZD1222 recipients were SARS-CoV-2 seropositive at baseline. The 56-69-year group was small, and its depth increase did not reach significance, likely because of low power. Because no day 14 peak-response samples were available, repertoires were characterized only after the peak T cell response. Most participants were white British and females outnumbered males, and the authors suggested that clonal diversity may have been underestimated. Vaccine-associated CD4 TCRs spanned the whole spike protein, with dominant responses in regions 160-218 and 743-854. Spike-specific TCR breadth and depth rose significantly after two AZD1222 doses compared with day 0 and with MenACWY recipients. Nearly half of unique spike-specific TCRs reportedly recognized epitopes outside regions mutated in the B.1.351 and B.1.1.7 variants.

The sample's time point label, decoded: about 28 days (+/-7) after the second vaccine dose. AZD1222 recipients whose second dose came at about 4 weeks and those whose second dose came at about 12 weeks were combined into one group, since spike-specific TCR depth and breadth did not differ between the two schedules. Vaccinee samples were obtained from the UK trials COV001 and COV002, which included a single-blind randomized controlled phase 2/3 trial of AZD1222 (ChAdOx1 nCoV-19) in healthy adults. For TCRbeta chain sequencing, PBMC samples were collected from trial participants at day 0 and at day 28 after the second dose. The CDR3, cysteine through phenylalanine, is 15 amino acids long. The CDR3 DNA has 45 bases and is translated from base 1. Based on the germline V gene, the CDR1 and CDR2 sequences are LGHNA and YSLEER. Trimmed from V: 1 base; trimmed from J: 3 bases; junction bases lacking a gene match: 6.

The CDR3 regions of human TCRbeta chains were analyzed by immunosequencing. In the authors' own workflow: Repertoire TCRs were matched against a reference library of SARS-CoV-2-specific TCRs generated with the MIRA antigen-specificity platform. Breadth meant the fraction of unique TCRs that were SARS-CoV-2-associated, whereas depth meant the fraction of total T cells that were SARS-CoV-2-associated. Using the MIRA data, each spike-specific TCR was assigned both to the spike region to which the TCR was reactive and to a CD4 or CD8 class. Log10-transformed breadth and depth values were compared by one-way ANOVA with Sidak's multiple comparisons tests. TCRdb carries this immuneACCESS record with in-frame sequences only. Its versions omit some clonotypes, under half of them owing to an unresolved V gene in the studies checked, with the rest unexplained. V and J calls and clone size are given by that table; D and trimming were obtained from the DNA. Within this sample are 150,000 to 200,000 clones, with around nine tenths of them counted one time only. The ten largest clones take up 1.5% to 2.5% of the sample.

A remark on this clone: The antigen it binds to is not known. Per-nucleotide qualities are absent, and no much larger clonotype sits a single base away.

Material: peripheral blood, obtained 28 days after the second AZD1222 dose. The rearranged segments are TRBV4-3 and TRBJ2-7; 7 central bases correspond to TRBD2. The sequence derives from an adult who received the AZD1222 COVID-19 vaccine. For the CDR3, the sequence is CASSQATSDSYEQYF. The DNA sequence is as follows: TGCGCCAGCAGCCAAGCCACTAGCGATAGCTACGAGCAGTACTTC.